Below, 27 T cell receptor beta chains from the same sample are listed, as sequenced in a study of T cell changes during pregnancy in multiple sclerosis. Assay used: immunoSEQ multiplex PCR; TCRdb lists only in-frame clones, some missing. Here the sample spans tens of thousands of clones, 92% being singletons. Material: peripheral blood, obtained in the third trimester of pregnancy. Source of these receptors: a female donor in good health, enrolled as a control in a pregnancy study.

V gene TRBV7-8 combines with J gene TRBJ1-5; unclear D gene. Per germline, CDR1 SGHVS and CDR2 FQNEAQ. The CDR3 covers 15 residues. Trimming removed 5 bases at V and 6 bases at J, with 17 bases between. The CDR3 region has the DNA TGTGCCAGCAGCCTCCGGAGGCAGCCAGGTCAGCCCCAGCATTTT. Its protein is CASSLRRQPGQPQHF.

This chain uses TRBV5-4 with TRBJ2-1; 7 bases are a match to TRBD2. This CDR3 contains 15 residues. Per germline, CDR1 SGHNT and CDR2 YYREEE (reference sequence). Unmatched junction bases numbered 11, after V lost 4 bases and J lost 7 bases. DNA for the CDR3: TGTGCCAGCAGCCCCGGGACTACGTTGACGAATGAGCAGTTCTTC. This sequence encodes CASSPGTTLTNEQFF.

In this sample, this clone turned up once. The V gene is TRBV19, the J gene TRBJ2-2; 9 nucleotides match TRBD2. This CDR3 contains 17 residues. Germline V gene lookup returns CDR1 LNHDA and CDR2 SQIVND (reference sequence). After removal of 7 bases from V and 1 base from J, the junction contained 10 bases not matched to a gene. The CDR3 DNA sequence: TGTGCCAGTACCTCAGAAAGACTAGCGGTGAACACCGGGGAGCTGTTTTTT. It translates to CASTSERLAVNTGELFF. The whole variable domain, filled in from reference TRBV19 and TRBJ2-2, reads DGGITQSPKYLFRKEGQNVTLSCEQNLNHDAMYWYRQDPGQGLRLIYYSQIVNDFQKGDIAEGYSVSREKKESFPLTVTSAQKNPTAFYLCASTSERLAVNTGELFFGEGSRLTVL.

The chain employs TRBV11-2 and TRBJ1-1; weak D call: TRBD1 (5 bases). There are 15 residues in the CDR3. The germline V gene has CDR1 SGHAT and CDR2 FQNNGV. V was trimmed by 1 base and J by 7 bases, leaving 16 bases between them. CDR3 nucleotides: TGTGCCAGCAGCTTAGCCGACAGCGACTTAGGTGAAGCTTTCTTT. Amino acids: CASSLADSDLGEAFF.

The gene calls are TRBV27 and TRBJ2-7; TRBD2 is a possible D gene (5 bases). CDR3 length: 15 amino acids. Trimming removed 5 bases from V and 4 bases from J, with 18 bases in between. Per the germline V gene, CDR1 is MNHEY and CDR2 is SMNVEV (reference sequence). For the CDR3, the DNA is TGTGCCAGCAGTCCACTACCACCATCGGGATACGAGCAGTACTTC. It codes for CASSPLPPSGYEQYF.

V gene TRBV7-2 combines with J gene TRBJ2-5, with D tentatively TRBD2 (7 bases). Germline CDR1 and CDR2: SGHTA and FQGNSA. V shed 5 bases and J shed 5 bases, with 18 bases lying between them. The CDR3 is 15 residues long. DNA for the CDR3: TGTGCCAGCAGCCCTGGGTACGGGGGGCGGGAGACCCAGTACTTC. This codes for CASSPGYGGRETQYF.

This sequence joins TRBV27 and TRBJ2-7, with TRBD2 identical over 9 bases. The V gene end was trimmed by 8 bases and the J gene end by 1 base; junction bases not matched to a gene: 15. The CDR3 is 17 amino acids. The germline V gene has CDR1 MNHEY and CDR2 SMNVEV (reference sequence). This chain's CDR3 is CASQLTYSGGSSYEQYF. CDR3 coding DNA: TGTGCCAGCCAACTCACGTATAGCGGGGGCTCATCCTACGAGCAGTACTTC.

The V call is TRBV7-3, the J call TRBJ2-2; 14 positions agree with TRBD2. The CDR3 contains 18 residues. With V trimmed by 5 bases and J by 4 bases, 9 bases remained unmatched. From germline, CDR1 is SGHTA and CDR2 FQGTGA. The CDR3 loop reads CASSPLGLAGAGTGELFF. For the CDR3, the DNA is TGTGCCAGCAGCCCCCTGGGACTAGCGGGAGCGGGCACCGGGGAGCTGTTTTTT.

CDR3 residues: CASRTGGNSPLHF. CDR3 nucleotide sequence: TGTGCCAGCAGAACAGGGGGCAATTCACCCCTCCACTTT. This chain uses TRBV28 with TRBJ1-6, with 9 bases fitting TRBD1. From germline, CDR1 is MDHEN and CDR2 SYDVKM. The V and J ends lost 6 bases and 7 bases, in that order; junction bases with no gene match: 1. CDR3 length: 13 residues.

The chain combines TRBV6-6 with TRBJ1-1; perhaps TRBD1 as D (6 bases). Trimming stripped 2 bases from V and 5 bases from J, with 9 bases between. Germline-derived CDR1 and CDR2 are MNHNY and SVGAGI (reference sequence). CDR3 length: 13 amino acids. The CDR3 DNA reads TGTGCCAGCAGTTACGCACAGGGTACTGAAGCTTTCTTT. The encoded protein is CASSYAQGTEAFF.

The table lists this clone with a count of one. The chain joins TRBV5-6 to TRBJ2-5, with D maybe TRBD1 (6 bases). CDR1 and CDR2 (germline): SGHDT, YYEEEE. The germline V and J ends were trimmed by 4 bases and 0 bases, with 10 bases remaining between them. CDR3 length equals 14 residues. CDR3 bases: TGTGCCAGCAGCGAGGGGGATAACCAAGAGACCCAGTACTTC. Amino acids: CASSEGDNQETQYF.

The CDR3 nucleotides read TGTGCCAGCAGCTTAGCGCCTGGACGAGGGACCTACGAGCAGTACTTC. Translating gives CASSLAPGRGTYEQYF. V is TRBV7-8 and J is TRBJ2-7, with D perhaps TRBD2 (5 bases). V gave up 0 bases and J gave up 2 bases, with 14 bases separating them. Germline V gene data show CDR1 as SGHVS and CDR2 as FQNEAQ. CDR3 length: 16 residues.

The rearrangement links TRBV21-1 to TRBJ2-2; no check of the table's D call, TRBD1, against the DNA was made. TRBV21-1 is a recognized pseudogene. This CDR3 has 16 residues. CDR3 DNA: TGTGCCAGCAGCAAATGGGTGATAGGACAAGTCGGGGAGCTGTTTTTT. Its translation is CASSKWVIGQVGELFF.

The CDR3: CASSITGGQGETQYF. The CDR3 bases are TGTGCCAGTAGTATTACGGGGGGGCAGGGGGAGACCCAGTACTTC. V usage is TRBV19 and J usage is TRBJ2-5; 8 bases align to TRBD2. V shed 3 bases and J 5 bases; nucleotides not matched to a gene: 8. CDR1 and CDR2 (germline): LNHDA, SQIVND (reference sequence). The CDR3 has 15 residues.

The rearrangement uses TRBV4-1 and TRBJ2-7, with TRBD2 identical over 10 bases. CDR1 and CDR2 (germline): MGHRA, YSYEKL. This CDR3 spans 15 amino acids. The ends lost 1 base at V and 4 bases at J; junction bases unmatched: 4. The CDR3: CASSQVAGGSYEQYF. CDR3 nucleotide sequence: TGCGCCAGCAGCCAAGTAGCGGGAGGAAGTTACGAGCAGTACTTC.

The chain has TRBV27 and TRBJ2-5; 11 bases match TRBD2. V lost 4 bases and J lost 3; bases outside the gene matches: 1. This CDR3 comprises 14 residues. Germline values: CDR1 MNHEY, CDR2 SMNVEV (reference sequence). This CDR3 reads CASSSGLAEETQYF. The CDR3, as DNA: TGTGCCAGCAGTTCGGGACTAGCGGAAGAGACCCAGTACTTC.

The rearrangement joins TRBV7-3 to TRBJ2-1, with D unresolved. This CDR3 contains 15 residues. Germline V CDR1 and CDR2: SGHTA, FQGTGA. Trimming removed 5 bases from V and 2 bases from J, with 13 bases in between. The CDR3, as DNA: TGTGCCAGCAGCAACTCGAGATCTACCTACAATGAGCAGTTCTTC. Protein: CASSNSRSTYNEQFF.

The chain employs TRBV10-2 and TRBJ1-5; 9 positions match TRBD1. CDR1 is WSHSY, CDR2 SAAADI, per germline. This CDR3 comprises 17 residues. The V and J ends lost 5 bases and 5 bases, in that order; junction bases with no gene match: 13. The CDR3 coding sequence is TGCGCCAGCAGTTTTACCGGGACAGGGCTGGGGTATCAGCCCCAGCATTTT. Translation: CASSFTGTGLGYQPQHF.

In its sample, this clone was seen once. The gene calls are TRBV19 and TRBJ1-2, with 9 nucleotides matching TRBD1. The J segment lost 5 bases and the V segment lost 7 bases, leaving 5 bases of the junction unmatched. This CDR3 is built from 13 residues. Germline values: CDR1 LNHDA, CDR2 SQIVND (reference sequence). In DNA, the CDR3 is TGTGCCAGTACGCTGACAGGGGGGTATGGCTACACCTTC. This gives the protein CASTLTGGYGYTF.

The rearrangement joins TRBV7-8 to TRBJ1-2; maybe TRBD1 (5 bases). V was shortened by 5 bases and J by 4 bases, with 11 bases between the two germline ends. The germline gives CDR1 SGHVS, CDR2 FQNEAQ. This CDR3 has 13 amino acids. For the CDR3, the DNA is TGTGCCAGCAGCCCGACAGCCTCCTATGGCTACACCTTC. Its protein product is CASSPTASYGYTF.

The genes are TRBV29-1 and TRBJ2-5, with TRBD2 identical over 11 bases. V gave up 6 bases and J gave up 5 bases; unmatched junction bases: 11. The CDR3 has 15 amino acids. In germline, CDR1 is SQVTM, CDR2 ANQGSEA. CDR3 sequence: CSVELAGDPGETQYF. In nucleotides, the CDR3 is TGCAGCGTGGAACTAGCGGGAGATCCGGGGGAGACCCAGTACTTC. The whole variable domain, remainder taken from reference TRBV29-1 and TRBJ2-5, is SAVISQKPSRDICQRGTSLTIQCQVDSQVTMMFWYRQQPGQSLTLIATANQGSEATYESGFVIDKFPISRPNLTFSTLTVSNMSPEDSSIYLCSVELAGDPGETQYFGPGTRLLVL.

The chain joins TRBV10-3 to TRBJ1-6, with 7 nucleotides matching TRBD1. CDR3 length: 15 amino acids. The germline V gene encodes CDR1 ENHRY and CDR2 SYGVKD. Losses at the gene ends were 1 base for V and 7 bases for J; bases not matched to a gene: 4. CDR3 DNA sequence: TGTGCCATCAGTGAGTTGGGACAGCCCAATTCACCCCTCCACTTT. Its translation is CAISELGQPNSPLHF.

The rearrangement joins TRBV6-1 to TRBJ2-4; weak D call: TRBD1 (6 bases). Germline CDR1 reads MNHNS; CDR2 reads SASEGT. The CDR3 is 14 residues long. The ends were cut back, 3 bases at V and 7 bases at J, with 13 bases in the middle. CDR3 in amino acids: CASSEASRGNIQYF. The CDR3 DNA follows: TGTGCCAGCAGTGAGGCCTCAAGGGGGAACATTCAGTACTTC.

The V call is TRBV7-8, the J call TRBJ2-3; a weak D match, TRBD1 (6 bases). The V gene lost 3 bases and the J gene lost 5 bases, with 18 bases spanning the gap. The CDR3 is 16 residues long. Germline V gives CDR1 SGHVS, CDR2 FQNEAQ. The CDR3 DNA sequence: TGTGCCAGCAGCTTTGAACGGGACAAACGGTTAGATACGCAGTATTTT. It translates to CASSFERDKRLDTQYF.

This chain links TRBV7-2 with TRBJ2-7; TRBD1 matches 11 bases. J lost 5 bases, V lost 0 bases, and 6 bases had no gene match. Looked up from germline, CDR1 is SGHTA and CDR2 is FQGNSA. This CDR3 has 16 amino acids. The CDR3, as DNA: TGTGCCAGCAGCTTAGCGCCGGGACAGGGGGACCACGAGCAGTACTTC. Residues: CASSLAPGQGDHEQYF.

This clone was recorded only once. The rearrangement joins TRBV6-1 to TRBJ1-6, with a weak D call TRBD1 (6 bases). CDR1 MNHNS and CDR2 SASEGT come from the germline V gene. V lost 6 bases, J lost 7 bases, and 16 bases lay in between. The CDR3 is made up of 15 amino acids. As DNA, the CDR3 is TGTGCCAGCAGGGCCCAGGGGCAGGGAAATTCACCCCTCCACTTT. As protein: CASRAQGQGNSPLHF.

The genes are TRBV6-5 and TRBJ1-4, with 7 nucleotides matching TRBD1. CDR1 and CDR2 from the germline V gene are MNHEY and SVGAGI. Germline trimming cut 2 bases from V and 7 bases from J; bases unmatched to any gene: 7. The CDR3 extends over 15 amino acids. The CDR3 nucleotides read TGTGCCAGCAGTTACCTCGGACAGGTCGGTGAAAAACTGTTTTTT. Translated, it gives CASSYLGQVGEKLFF.